This TCR beta chain was sequenced in a study of blood T cell repertoires in COVID-19. Study information: Acute and convalescent COVID-19 specimens originated in the United States, Italy and Spain. PBMCs, B-cell-depleted T cells, or T cells were the source of the cDNA or gDNA that made up the material.

Germline trimming cut 4 bases from V and 4 bases from J; bases unmatched to any gene: 10. The CDR3 has 18 amino acids. The germline gives CDR1 MGHRA, CDR2 YSYEKL. Original methodology: Amplified reference gene primers provided the basis for estimating nucleated cell counts. Here immunoSEQ multiplex PCR was the method, and the copy in TCRdb shows in-frame clones only, minus some. V and J calls and clone size are given by that table; D and trimming were obtained from the DNA. The profile covers 60,000 or so clones, with 85% appearing a single time and around 19% taken by the ten largest. The sequence was collected from a human donor in a cohort sampled during active COVID-19. The V and J genes are TRBV4-1 and TRBJ2-3; TRBD2 matches 14 bases. The specimen was peripheral blood. The CDR3 reads CASSRPTSGGASADTQYF. CDR3 sequence (DNA): TGCGCCAGCAGCCGCCCGACTAGCGGGGGGGCCAGCGCAGATACGCAGTATTTT.